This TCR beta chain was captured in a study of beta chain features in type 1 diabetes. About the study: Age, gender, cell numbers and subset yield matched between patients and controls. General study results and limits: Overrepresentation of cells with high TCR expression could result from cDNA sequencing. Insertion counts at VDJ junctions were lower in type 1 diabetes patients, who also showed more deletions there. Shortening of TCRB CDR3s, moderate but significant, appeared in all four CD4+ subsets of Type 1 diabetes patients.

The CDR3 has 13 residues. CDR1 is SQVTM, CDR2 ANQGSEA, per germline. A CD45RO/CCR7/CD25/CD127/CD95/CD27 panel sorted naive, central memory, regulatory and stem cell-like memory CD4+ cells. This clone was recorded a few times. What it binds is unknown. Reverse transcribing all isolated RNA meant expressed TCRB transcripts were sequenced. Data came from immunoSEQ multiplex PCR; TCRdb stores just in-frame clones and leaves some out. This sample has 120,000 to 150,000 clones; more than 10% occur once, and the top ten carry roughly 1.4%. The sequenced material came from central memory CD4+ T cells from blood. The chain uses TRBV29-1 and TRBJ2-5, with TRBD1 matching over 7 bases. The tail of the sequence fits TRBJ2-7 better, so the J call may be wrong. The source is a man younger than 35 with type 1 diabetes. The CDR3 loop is CSVERDSPYEQYF. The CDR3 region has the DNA TGCAGCGTTGAACGGGACAGTCCCTACGAGCAGTACTTC.